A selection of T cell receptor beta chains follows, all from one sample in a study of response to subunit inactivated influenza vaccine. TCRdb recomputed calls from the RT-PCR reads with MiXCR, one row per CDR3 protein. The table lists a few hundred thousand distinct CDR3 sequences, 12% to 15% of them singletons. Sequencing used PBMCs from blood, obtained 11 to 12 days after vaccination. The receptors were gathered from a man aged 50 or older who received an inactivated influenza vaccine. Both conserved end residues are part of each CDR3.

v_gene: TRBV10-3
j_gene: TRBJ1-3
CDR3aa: CAIRTSSRTGEGNTIYF

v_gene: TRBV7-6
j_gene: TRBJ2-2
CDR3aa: CASSLSGSRGTGELFF

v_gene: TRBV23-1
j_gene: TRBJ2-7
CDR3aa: CASSHSGLAGLYEQYF

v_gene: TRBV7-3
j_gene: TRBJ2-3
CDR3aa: CASSLRARRTTRADTQYF

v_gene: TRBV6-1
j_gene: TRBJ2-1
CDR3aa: CASTASVSSYNEQFF

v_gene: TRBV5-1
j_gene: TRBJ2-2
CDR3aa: CASSLAVSQGAGELFF

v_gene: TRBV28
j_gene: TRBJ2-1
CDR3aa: CAGGNYNEQFF

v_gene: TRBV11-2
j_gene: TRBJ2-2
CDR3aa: CASSLGGAIEGRELFF

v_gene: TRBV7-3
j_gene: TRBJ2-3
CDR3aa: CASSFSLDTQYF

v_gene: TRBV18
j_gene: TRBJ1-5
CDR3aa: CTSSPGGQPQHF

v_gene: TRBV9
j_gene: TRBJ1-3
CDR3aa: CASSVEGEQITGNTIYF

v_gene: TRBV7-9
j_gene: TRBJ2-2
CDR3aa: CASRAGQGASGELFF

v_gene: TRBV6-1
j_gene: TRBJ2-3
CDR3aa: CASSIGGLTTDTQYF

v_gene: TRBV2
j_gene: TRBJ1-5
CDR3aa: CASRKGDSNQPQHF

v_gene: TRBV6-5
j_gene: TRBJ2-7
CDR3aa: CASSYSPRQVGEQYF

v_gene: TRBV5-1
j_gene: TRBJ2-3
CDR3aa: CASSLLAGGPPRTDTQYF

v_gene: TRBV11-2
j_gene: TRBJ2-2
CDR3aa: CASSSPRTGELFF

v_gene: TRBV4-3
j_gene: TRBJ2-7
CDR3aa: CASSQDLIGAGGPIYEQYF

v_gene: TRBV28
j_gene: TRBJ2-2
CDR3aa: CASSLISGVNTGELFF

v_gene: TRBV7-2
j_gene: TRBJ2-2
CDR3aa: CASSFTTGGAGGELFF

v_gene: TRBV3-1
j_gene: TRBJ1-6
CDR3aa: CASSHGGHISSYNSPLHF

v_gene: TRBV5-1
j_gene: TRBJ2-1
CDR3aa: CASSLAMSSYNEQFF

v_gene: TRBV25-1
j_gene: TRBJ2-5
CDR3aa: CASSEFWPTYQETQYF